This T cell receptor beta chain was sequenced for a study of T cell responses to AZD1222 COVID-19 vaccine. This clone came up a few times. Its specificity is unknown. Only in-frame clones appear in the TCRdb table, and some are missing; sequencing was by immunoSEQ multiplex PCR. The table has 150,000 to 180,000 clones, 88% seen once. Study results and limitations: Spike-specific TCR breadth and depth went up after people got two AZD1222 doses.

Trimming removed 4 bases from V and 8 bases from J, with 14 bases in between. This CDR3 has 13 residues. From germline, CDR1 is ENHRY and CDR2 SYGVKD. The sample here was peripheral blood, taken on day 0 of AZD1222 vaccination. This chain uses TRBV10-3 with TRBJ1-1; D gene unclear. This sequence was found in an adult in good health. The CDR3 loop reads CAISVGLNSEAFF. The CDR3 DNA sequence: TGTGCCATCAGTGTCGGTCTAAACTCCGAAGCTTTCTTT.